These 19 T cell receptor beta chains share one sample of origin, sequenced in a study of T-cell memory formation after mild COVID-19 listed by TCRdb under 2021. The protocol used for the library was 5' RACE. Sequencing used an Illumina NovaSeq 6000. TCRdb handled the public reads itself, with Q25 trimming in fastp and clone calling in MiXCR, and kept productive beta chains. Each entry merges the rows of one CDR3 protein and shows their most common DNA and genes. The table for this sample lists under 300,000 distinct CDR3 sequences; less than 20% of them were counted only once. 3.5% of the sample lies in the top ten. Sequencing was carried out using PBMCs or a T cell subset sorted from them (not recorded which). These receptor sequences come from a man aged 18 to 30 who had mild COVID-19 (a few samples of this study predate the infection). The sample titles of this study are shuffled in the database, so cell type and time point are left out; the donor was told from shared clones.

CDR3 sequence reads: CASSLGLADTDTQYF. As DNA, the CDR3 is TGCGCCAGCAGCTTGGGACTAGCGGACACAGATACGCAGTATTTT. V gene TRBV5-1 combines with J gene TRBJ2-3, with TRBD2 matching over 9 bases. Looked up from germline, CDR1 is SGHRS and CDR2 is YFSETQ. The CDR3 length is 15 residues. V lost 0 bases and J lost 2; bases outside the gene matches: 1.

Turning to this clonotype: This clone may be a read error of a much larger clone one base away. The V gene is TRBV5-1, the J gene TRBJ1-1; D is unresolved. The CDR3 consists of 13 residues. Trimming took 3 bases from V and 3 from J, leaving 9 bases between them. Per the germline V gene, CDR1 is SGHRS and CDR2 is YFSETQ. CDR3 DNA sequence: TGCGCCAGCAGCTCAATGGAGCACACTGAAGCTTTCTTT. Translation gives CASSSMEHTEAFF.

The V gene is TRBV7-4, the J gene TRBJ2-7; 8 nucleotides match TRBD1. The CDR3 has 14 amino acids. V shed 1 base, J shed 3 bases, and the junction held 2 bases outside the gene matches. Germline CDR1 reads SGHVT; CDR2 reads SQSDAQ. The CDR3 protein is CASSLVGQVYEQYV. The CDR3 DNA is TGTGCCAGCAGCTTAGTGGGACAGGTCTACGAGCAGTACGTC.

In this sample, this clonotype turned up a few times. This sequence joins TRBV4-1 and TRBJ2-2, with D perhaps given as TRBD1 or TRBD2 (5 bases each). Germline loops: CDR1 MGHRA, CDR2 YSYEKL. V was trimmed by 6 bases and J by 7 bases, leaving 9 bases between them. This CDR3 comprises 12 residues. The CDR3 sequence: CASRRGDGELFF. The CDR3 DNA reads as TGCGCCAGCAGGAGAGGGGACGGGGAGCTGTTTTTT.

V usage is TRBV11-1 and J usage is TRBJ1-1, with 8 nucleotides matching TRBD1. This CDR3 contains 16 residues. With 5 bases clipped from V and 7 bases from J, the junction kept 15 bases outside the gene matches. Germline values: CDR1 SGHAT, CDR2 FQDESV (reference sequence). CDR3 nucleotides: TGTGCCAGCAGCCCCGGACCTACAGGGGGGGACGATGAAGCTTTCTTT. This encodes CASSPGPTGGDDEAFF.

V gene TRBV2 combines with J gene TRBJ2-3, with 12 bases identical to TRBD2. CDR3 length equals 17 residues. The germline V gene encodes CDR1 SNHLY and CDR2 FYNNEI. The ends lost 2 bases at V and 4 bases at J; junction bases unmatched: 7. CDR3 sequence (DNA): TGTGCCAGCAGTGAATTGGCTAGCGGGGGGGCCGCAGATACGCAGTATTTT. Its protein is CASSELASGGAADTQYF.

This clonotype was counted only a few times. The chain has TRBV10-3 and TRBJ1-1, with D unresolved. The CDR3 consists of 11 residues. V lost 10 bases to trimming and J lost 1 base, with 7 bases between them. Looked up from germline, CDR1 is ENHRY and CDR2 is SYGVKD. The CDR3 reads CATGKNTEAFF. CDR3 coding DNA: TGTGCCACCGGAAAGAACACTGAAGCTTTCTTT.

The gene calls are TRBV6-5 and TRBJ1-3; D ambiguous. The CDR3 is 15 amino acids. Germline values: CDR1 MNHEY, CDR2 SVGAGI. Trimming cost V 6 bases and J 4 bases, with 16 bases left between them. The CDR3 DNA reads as TGTGCCAGCAGCATAAAGGGTACAGCAGGAAACACCATATATTTT. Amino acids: CASSIKGTAGNTIYF.

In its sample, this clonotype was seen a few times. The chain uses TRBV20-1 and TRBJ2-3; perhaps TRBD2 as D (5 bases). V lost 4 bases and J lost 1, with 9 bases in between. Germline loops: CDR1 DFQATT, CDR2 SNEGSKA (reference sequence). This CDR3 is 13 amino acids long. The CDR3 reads CSANPGGTDTQYF. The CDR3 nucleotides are TGCAGTGCTAATCCCGGGGGCACAGATACGCAGTATTTT.

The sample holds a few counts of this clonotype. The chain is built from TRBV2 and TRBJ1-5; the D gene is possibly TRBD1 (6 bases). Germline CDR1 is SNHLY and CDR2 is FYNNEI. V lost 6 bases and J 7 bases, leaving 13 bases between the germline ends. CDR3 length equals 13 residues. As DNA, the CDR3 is TGTGCCAGCAGCGTACAGGGAAGACAGCCCCAGCATTTT. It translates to CASSVQGRQPQHF.

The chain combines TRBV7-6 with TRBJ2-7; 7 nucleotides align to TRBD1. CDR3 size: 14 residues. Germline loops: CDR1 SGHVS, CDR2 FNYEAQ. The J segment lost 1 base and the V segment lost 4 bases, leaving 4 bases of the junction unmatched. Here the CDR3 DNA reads TGTGCCAGCAGCTCCCGACAGGGTTCCTACGAGCAGTACGTC. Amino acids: CASSSRQGSYEQYV.

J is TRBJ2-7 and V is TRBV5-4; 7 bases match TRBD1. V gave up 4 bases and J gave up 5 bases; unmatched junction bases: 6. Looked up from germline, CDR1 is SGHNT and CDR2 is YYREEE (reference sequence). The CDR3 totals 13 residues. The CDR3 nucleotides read TGTGCCAGCAGCCCCACGACAGGGAACGAGCAGTACTTC. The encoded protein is CASSPTTGNEQYF.

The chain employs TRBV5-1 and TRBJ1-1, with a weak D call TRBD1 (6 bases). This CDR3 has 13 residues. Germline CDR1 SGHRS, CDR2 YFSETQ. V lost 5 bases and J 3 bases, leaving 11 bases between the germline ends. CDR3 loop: CASSLDRYTEAFF. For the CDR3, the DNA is TGCGCCAGCAGTCTAGACAGGTACACTGAAGCTTTCTTT.

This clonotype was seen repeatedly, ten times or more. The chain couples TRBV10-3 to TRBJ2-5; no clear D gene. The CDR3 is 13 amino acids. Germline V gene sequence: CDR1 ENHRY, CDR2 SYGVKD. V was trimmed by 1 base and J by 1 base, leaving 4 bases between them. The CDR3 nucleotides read TGTGCCATCAGTGAGTACGTCCAAGAGACCCAGTACTTC. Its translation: CAISEYVQETQYF.

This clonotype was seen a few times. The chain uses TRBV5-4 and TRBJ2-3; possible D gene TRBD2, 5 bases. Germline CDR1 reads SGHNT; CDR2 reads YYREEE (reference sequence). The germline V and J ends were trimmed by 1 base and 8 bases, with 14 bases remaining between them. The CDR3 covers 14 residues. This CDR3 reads CASSLNGVEATQYF. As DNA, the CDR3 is TGTGCCAGCAGCTTGAACGGGGTGGAAGCTACGCAGTATTTT. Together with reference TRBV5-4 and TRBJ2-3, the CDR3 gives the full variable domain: ETGVTQSPTHLIKTRGQQVTLRCSSQSGHNTVSWYQQALGQGPQFIFQYYREEENGRGNFPPRFSGLQFPNYSSELNVNALELDDSALYLCASSLNGVEATQYFGPGTRLTVL.

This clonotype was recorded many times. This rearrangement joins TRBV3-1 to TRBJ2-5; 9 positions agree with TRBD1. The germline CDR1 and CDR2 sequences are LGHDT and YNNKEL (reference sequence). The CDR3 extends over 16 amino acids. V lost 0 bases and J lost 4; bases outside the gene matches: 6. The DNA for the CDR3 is TGTGCCAGCAGCCAAGATGGGACAGGGAATCCAGAGACCCAGTACTTC. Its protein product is CASSQDGTGNPETQYF.

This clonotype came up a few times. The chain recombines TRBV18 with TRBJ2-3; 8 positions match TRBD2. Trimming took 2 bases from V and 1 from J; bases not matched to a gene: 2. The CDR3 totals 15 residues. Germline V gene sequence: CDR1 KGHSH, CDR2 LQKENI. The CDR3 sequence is CASSPVRGGTDTQYF. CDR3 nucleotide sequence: TGTGCCAGCTCACCAGTGCGGGGGGGCACAGATACGCAGTATTTT.

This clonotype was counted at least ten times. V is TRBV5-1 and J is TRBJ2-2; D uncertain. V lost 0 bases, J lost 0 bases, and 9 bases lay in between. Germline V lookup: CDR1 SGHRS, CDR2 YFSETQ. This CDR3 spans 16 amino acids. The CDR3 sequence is CASSLGAAPNTGELFF. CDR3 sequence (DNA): TGCGCCAGCAGCTTGGGTGCGGCACCGAACACCGGGGAGCTGTTTTTT.

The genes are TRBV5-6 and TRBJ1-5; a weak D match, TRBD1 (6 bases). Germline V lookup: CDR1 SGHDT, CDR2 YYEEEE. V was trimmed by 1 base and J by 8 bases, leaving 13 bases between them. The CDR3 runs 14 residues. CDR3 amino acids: CASSLMAGAKPQHF. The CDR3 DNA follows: TGTGCCAGCAGCTTGATGGCAGGGGCTAAGCCCCAGCATTTT.